This T cell receptor (beta chain) was sequenced in a study of blood T cells in healthy people across ages. A sample-barcoded 5' primer and a J-beta primer mix were used in a second PCR of roughly 6 to 11 cycles. TCRdb re-derived calls from the 5' RACE reads in MiXCR, one entry per CDR3 protein. The sample shows more than 450,000 distinct CDR3 sequences, around a quarter of them seen only once. This clonotype was recorded a few times. The antigen is unknown. Study results and limitations: Long-lived donors exceeded aged donors in naive CD4+ cells and diversity.

This sample was shared with a second study, whose subject was T cells of mothers and their children. That study adds: Each mother gave over 8 million TCR beta CDR3 reads; each child, some 3 million. Compared with unrelated pairs, related mother-child pairs had slightly higher, non-significant overlap.

This sequence originates from a boy between 2 and 10 years old in good health. Sequencing was done on a sample of blood.

CDR3 loop: CASILDARAYEQYF. Written as DNA, the CDR3 is TGTGCCAGCATCTTAGACGCGCGAGCCTACGAGCAGTACTTC. This chain joins TRBV12-3 or TRBV12-4 and TRBJ2-7; no reliable D call. The CDR3 has 14 amino acids. Trimming cost V 7 bases and J 2 bases, with 15 bases left between them.